This entry lists 16 T cell receptor beta chains sequenced from one sample in a study of OX40 agonist ivuxolimab in advanced cancers. Sequencing was performed with immunoSEQ multiplex PCR; in TCRdb, only in-frame clones are kept and a portion is missing. The sample lists 43,000 or so clones; around nine tenths were seen once. The sample was CD4+ or CD8+ T cells sorted from blood, taken in a trial of the OX40 agonist ivuxolimab. The receptors here all came from an adult with an advanced solid tumor such as melanoma, head and neck, liver or kidney cancer.

The chain uses TRBV29-1 and TRBJ2-2; 9 bases map to TRBD1. This CDR3 comprises 14 residues. Per germline, CDR1 SQVTM and CDR2 ANQGSEA. Germline trimming cut 6 bases from V and 2 bases from J; bases unmatched to any gene: 4. CDR3 bases: TGCAGCGTCGGGGGACAGGGAAACACCGGGGAGCTGTTTTTT. It translates to CSVGGQGNTGELFF.

The chain employs TRBV5-1 and TRBJ2-6; D unresolved. Germline assignment: CDR1 SGHRS and CDR2 YFSETQ. The CDR3 is 17 amino acids. V was trimmed by 5 bases and J by 1 base, leaving 16 bases between them. Written as DNA, the CDR3 is TGCGCCAGCAGGGCCCCTACCAAGGTTTCTGGGGCCAACGTCCTGACTTTC. Translating gives CASRAPTKVSGANVLTF.

This chain connects TRBV28 to TRBJ1-1; D call uncertain. Trimming pared 4 bases from V and 4 bases from J, leaving 22 bases between. There are 17 residues in the CDR3. Germline V gives CDR1 MDHEN, CDR2 SYDVKM. For the CDR3, the DNA is TGTGCCAGCAGTTCCCCCCGGACCGAGTACAGACGCACTGAAGCTTTCTTT. Amino acids: CASSSPRTEYRRTEAFF.

V and J are TRBV6-1 and TRBJ1-3; the D is unclear. V lost 6 bases, J lost 6 bases, and 15 bases lay in between. The CDR3 has 14 amino acids. Germline CDR1 MNHNS, CDR2 SASEGT. The CDR3 nucleotides read TGTGCCAGCAGGGCGGTGGGGAACGAAAACACCATATATTTT. It translates to CASRAVGNENTIYF.

V gene TRBV18 combines with J gene TRBJ2-5; the match to TRBD1 covers 8 bases. The trim removed 3 bases at V and 5 bases at J, leaving 8 bases unmatched. Germline lookup yields CDR1 KGHSH and CDR2 LQKENI. There are 15 residues in the CDR3. CDR3: CASSPSRTGRETQYF. Written as DNA, the CDR3 is TGTGCCAGCTCACCCTCAAGGACAGGGAGGGAGACCCAGTACTTC.

The CDR3 DNA reads TGTGCCAGCAGTTTTCGGAGCAGCAATGAGCAGTTCTTC. It is translated as CASSFRSSNEQFF. The rearrangement links TRBV27 to TRBJ2-1; D is unclear. There are 13 residues in the CDR3. Germline CDR1 reads MNHEY; CDR2 reads SMNVEV (reference sequence). V lost 3 bases to trimming and J lost 6 bases, with 9 bases between them.

This chain links TRBV5-1 with TRBJ1-5, with 7 bases matching TRBD1. The CDR3 is 14 amino acids. Germline CDR1 SGHRS, CDR2 YFSETQ. Trimming took 0 bases from V and 7 from J; bases not matched to a gene: 4. This CDR3 is CASSLEGGRQPQHF. DNA of the CDR3: TGCGCCAGCAGCTTGGAAGGGGGCAGACAGCCCCAGCATTTT.

This rearrangement joins TRBV11-2 to TRBJ2-5; 14 nucleotides match TRBD2. The V gene's germline CDR1 is SGHAT and CDR2 FQNNGV. V dropped 1 base and J dropped 9; count of bases not matched to a gene: 7. This CDR3 comprises 16 residues. CDR3 residues: CASSLVGTSGSIPQYF. For the CDR3, the DNA is TGTGCCAGCAGCTTAGTCGGGACTAGCGGGAGTATTCCCCAGTACTTC.

Comment on this clone: Other DNA variants within this sample encode the same CDR3. This sequence joins TRBV11-3 and TRBJ2-1; possible D gene TRBD1, 7 bases. Trimming stripped 1 base from V and 10 bases from J, with 14 bases between. This CDR3 contains 14 residues. The germline gives CDR1 SGHNT, CDR2 YENEEA. In nucleotides, the CDR3 is TGTGCCAGCAGCTTAGTCGAGGGGGCGGGGGAGCAGTTCTTC. Amino acid sequence: CASSLVEGAGEQFF.

This chain uses TRBV7-3 with TRBJ2-2; D is uncertain. Trimming stripped 0 bases from V and 2 bases from J, with 13 bases between. There are 17 residues in the CDR3. Per the germline V gene, CDR1 is SGHTA and CDR2 is FQGTGA. The DNA for the CDR3 is TGTGCCAGCAGCTTAACCCCCATTGGCGGAAACACCGGGGAGCTGTTTTTT. It encodes CASSLTPIGGNTGELFF.

The chain has TRBV11-2 and TRBJ2-1; TRBD1 matches 7 bases. Per germline, CDR1 SGHAT and CDR2 FQNNGV. V lost 5 bases to trimming and J lost 0 bases; unmatched junction nucleotides: 10. The CDR3 has 17 residues. CDR3: CASSRQTGPNSYNEQFF. CDR3 bases: TGTGCCAGCAGCCGACAGACAGGGCCAAACTCCTACAATGAGCAGTTCTTC.

The chain couples TRBV6-5 to TRBJ1-4; tentative D call: TRBD1 (5 bases). Germline CDR1 MNHEY, CDR2 SVGAGI. V was pared by 4 bases and J by 4 bases, with 10 bases between. The CDR3 has 14 amino acids. This CDR3 is CASSSGLGNEKLFF. CDR3 nucleotides: TGTGCCAGCAGTTCGGGGCTGGGTAATGAAAAACTGTTTTTT.

V is TRBV6-1 and J is TRBJ2-3; D is undetermined. The CDR3 loop spans 15 amino acids. The germline CDR1 and CDR2 sequences are MNHNS and SASEGT. Trimming cost V 4 bases and J 1 base, with 12 bases left between them. As DNA, the CDR3 is TGTGCCAGCAGTGGGTTGAGTTGGGGCACAGATACGCAGTATTTT. Encoded protein: CASSGLSWGTDTQYF.

The chain uses TRBV4-3 and TRBJ2-7; the D is unclear. Germline CDR1 LGHNA, CDR2 YSLEER. Deletions cut 0 bases from V and 2 bases from J, with 8 bases between. This CDR3 has 14 residues. The CDR3 DNA reads TGCGCCAGCAGCCAAGAAGACTCTACCTACGAGCAGTACTTC. Translating gives CASSQEDSTYEQYF.

The chain has TRBV19 and TRBJ1-1; D remains ambiguous. The CDR3 is 13 amino acids. The V end lost 7 bases, the J end lost 4 bases, and 13 bases lay between the germline ends. CDR1 and CDR2 (germline): LNHDA, SQIVND (reference sequence). The CDR3, as DNA: TGTGCCAGTACTAAGGAGACGGGCACTGAAGCTTTCTTT. Protein: CASTKETGTEAFF.

V usage is TRBV7-8 and J usage is TRBJ2-7; a possible D gene is TRBD2 (5 bases). Germline loops: CDR1 SGHVS, CDR2 FQNEAQ. This CDR3 region has 14 residues. Trimming shortened V by 6 bases and J by 9 bases, and 21 bases separated the two germline ends. The CDR3 nucleotides read TGTGCCAGCAGTTACCCTGATCCGATCGAGGGGCAGTACTTC. Translated: CASSYPDPIEGQYF. Variable domain in full (rest from reference TRBV7-8 and TRBJ2-7): GAGVSQSPRYKVAKRGQDVALRCDPISGHVSLFWYQQALGQGPEFLTYFQNEAQLDKSGLPSDRFFAERPEGSVSTLKIQRTQQEDSAVYLCASSYPDPIEGQYFGPGTRLTVT.